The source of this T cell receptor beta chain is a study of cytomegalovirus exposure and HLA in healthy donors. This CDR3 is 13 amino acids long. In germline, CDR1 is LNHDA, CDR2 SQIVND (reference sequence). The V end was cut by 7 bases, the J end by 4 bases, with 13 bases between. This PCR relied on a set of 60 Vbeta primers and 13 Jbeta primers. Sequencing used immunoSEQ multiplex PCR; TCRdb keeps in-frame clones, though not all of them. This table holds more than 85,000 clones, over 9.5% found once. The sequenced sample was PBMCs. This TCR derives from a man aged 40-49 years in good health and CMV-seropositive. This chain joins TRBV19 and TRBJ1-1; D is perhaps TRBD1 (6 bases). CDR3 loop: CASTLTGITEAFF. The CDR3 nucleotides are TGTGCCAGTACCCTTACAGGGATCACTGAAGCTTTCTTT.